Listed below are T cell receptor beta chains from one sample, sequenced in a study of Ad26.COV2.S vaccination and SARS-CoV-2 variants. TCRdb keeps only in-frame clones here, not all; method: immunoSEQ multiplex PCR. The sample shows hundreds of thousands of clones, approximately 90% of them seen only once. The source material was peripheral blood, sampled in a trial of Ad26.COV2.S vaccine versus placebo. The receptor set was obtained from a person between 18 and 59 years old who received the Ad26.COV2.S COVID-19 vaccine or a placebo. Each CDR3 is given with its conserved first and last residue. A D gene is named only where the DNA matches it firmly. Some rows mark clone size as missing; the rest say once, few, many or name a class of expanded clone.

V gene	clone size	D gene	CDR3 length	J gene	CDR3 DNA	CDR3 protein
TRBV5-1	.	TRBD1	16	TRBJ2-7	TGCGCCAGCAGCGTGACTACGGGACAGCTAACCTACGAGCAGTACTTC	CASSVTTGQLTYEQYF
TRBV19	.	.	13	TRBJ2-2	TGTGCCAGTAGTCCACGGAGCACCGGGGAGCTGTTTTTT	CASSPRSTGELFF
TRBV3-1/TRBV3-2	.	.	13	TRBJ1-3	TGTGCCAGCAGTCGGTTCATTGGAAACACCATATATTTT	CASSRFIGNTIYF
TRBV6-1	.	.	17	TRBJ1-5	TGTGCCAGCAGTGACCGACAGGCCCTATATAGCAATCAGCCCCAGCATTTT	CASSDRQALYSNQPQHF
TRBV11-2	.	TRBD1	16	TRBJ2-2	TGTGCCAGCAGGGCGCAACAGGGGGCACTAACCGGGGAGCTGTTTTTT	CASRAQQGALTGELFF
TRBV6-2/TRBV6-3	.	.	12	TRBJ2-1	TGTGCCAGCAGTTACGGGGTGGGGGAGCAGTTCTTC	CASSYGVGEQFF
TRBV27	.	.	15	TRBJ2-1	TGTGCCAGCAGTTTATCGCCGGGACCCCGCAATGAGCAGTTCTTC	CASSLSPGPRNEQFF
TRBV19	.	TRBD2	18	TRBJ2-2	TGTGCCAGTAGTTCGGTACGGGGGGGGACTAGCGCCACCGGGGAGCTGTTTTTT	CASSSVRGGTSATGELFF
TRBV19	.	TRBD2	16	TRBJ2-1	TGTGCCAGTAGTTGGGGACTAGCGGGAGTCTACAATGAGCAGTTCTTC	CASSWGLAGVYNEQFF
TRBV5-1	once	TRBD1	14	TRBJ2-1	TGCGCCAGCAATGGGGGACAGATTTACAATGAGCAGTTCTTC	CASNGGQIYNEQFF
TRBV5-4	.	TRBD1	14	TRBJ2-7	TGTGCCAGCAGCTTGGCAGGGGGCGGGTCCGAGCAGTACTTC	CASSLAGGGSEQYF
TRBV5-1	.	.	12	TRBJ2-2	TGCGCCAGCAGCTTGGCTTCGGGGGAGCTGTTTTTT	CASSLASGELFF
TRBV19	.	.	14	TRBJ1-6	TGTGCCAGTAGTCTACAGGGCTATAATTCACCCCTCCACTTT	CASSLQGYNSPLHF
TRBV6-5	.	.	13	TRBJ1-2	TGTGCCAGCAGTTATATGGGGGAGGAGGGCTACACCTTC	CASSYMGEEGYTF
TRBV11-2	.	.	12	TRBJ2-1	TGTGCCAGCAGCCCCTCGGGGAATGAGCAGTTCTTC	CASSPSGNEQFF
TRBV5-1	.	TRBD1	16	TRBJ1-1	TGCGCCAGCAGCCGGGGACAGGGTAGGATGAACACTGAAGCTTTCTTT	CASSRGQGRMNTEAFF
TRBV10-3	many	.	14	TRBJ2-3	TGTGCCATCAGTGAGTTGGGGCCTACAGATACGCAGTATTTT	CAISELGPTDTQYF
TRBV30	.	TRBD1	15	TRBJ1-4	TGTGCCTGGACTCTGCAGGGGGGTTTTAATGAAAAACTGTTTTTT	CAWTLQGGFNEKLFF
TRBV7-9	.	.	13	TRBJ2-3	TGTGCCAGCAGCTTAGCGTGGGGAGATACGCAGTATTTT	CASSLAWGDTQYF
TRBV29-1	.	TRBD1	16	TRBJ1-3	TGCAGCGTTGAAGACGGCGGGACAGGTCCAGGAAACACCATATATTTT	CSVEDGGTGPGNTIYF
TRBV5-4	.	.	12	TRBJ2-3	TGTGCCAGCAGCCACCCCTCAGATACGCAGTATTTT	CASSHPSDTQYF
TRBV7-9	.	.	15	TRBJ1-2	TGTGCCAGCAGCGACGAAGCACCGGGGGCCTATGGCTACACCTTC	CASSDEAPGAYGYTF
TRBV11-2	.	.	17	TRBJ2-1	TGTGCCAGCAGCTTAGGACAGTGGAAGAACTCCTACAATGAGCAGTTCTTC	CASSLGQWKNSYNEQFF
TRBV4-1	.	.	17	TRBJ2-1	TGCGCCAGCAGCCATCGGGACTCGGGAGTTTCCTACAATGAGCAGTTCTTC	CASSHRDSGVSYNEQFF
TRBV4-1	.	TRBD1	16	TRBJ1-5	TGCGCCAGCAGCCAAGTTAGGGGGCCTAGCAATCAGCCCCAGCATTTT	CASSQVRGPSNQPQHF
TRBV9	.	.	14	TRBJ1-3	TGTGCCAGCAGCGTAGGGATAGAAGGAAACACCATATATTTT	CASSVGIEGNTIYF
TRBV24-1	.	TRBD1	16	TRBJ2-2	TGTGCCACCTCCACCGGGGACAGGATTAACACCGGGGAGCTGTTTTTT	CATSTGDRINTGELFF
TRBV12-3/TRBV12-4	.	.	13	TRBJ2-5	TGTGCCAGCAGTTTAGTGGGGCCACAGACCCAGTACTTC	CASSLVGPQTQYF
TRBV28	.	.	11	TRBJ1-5	TGTGCCAGCAGTAGTAACATGGCCCAGCATTTT	CASSSNMAQHF
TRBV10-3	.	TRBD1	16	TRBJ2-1	TGTGCCATCAGTGAGTCTAAGGACAGGGTCTGGGATGAGCAGTTCTTC	CAISESKDRVWDEQFF
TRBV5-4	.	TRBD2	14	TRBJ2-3	TGTGCCAGCAGCTTTGAGCGGGAGGGTGATACGCAGTATTTT	CASSFEREGDTQYF
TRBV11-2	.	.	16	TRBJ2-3	TGTGCCAGCAGCTTACGGGGGGCTGGGGGTGAAGATACGCAGTATTTT	CASSLRGAGGEDTQYF
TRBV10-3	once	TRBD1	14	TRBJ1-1	TGTGCCATCAACGCGGGACAGGGCGCGACTGAAGCTTTCTTT	CAINAGQGATEAFF
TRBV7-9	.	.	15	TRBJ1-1	TGTGCCAGCAGCTTAGTTCCGGGGGCTACGTCTGAAGCTTTCTTT	CASSLVPGATSEAFF
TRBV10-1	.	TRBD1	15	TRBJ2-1	TGCGCCAGCAGTCGGACAGGGGCTATCTACAATGAGCAGTTCTTC	CASSRTGAIYNEQFF
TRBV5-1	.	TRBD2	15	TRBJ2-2	TGCGCCAGCAGCTTGCCCAGCGGGAGGGCCGGGGAGCTGTTTTTT	CASSLPSGRAGELFF
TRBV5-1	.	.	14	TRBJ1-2	TGCGCCAGCAGCTTGGCCGGGAGGGATTATGGCTACACCTTC	CASSLAGRDYGYTF
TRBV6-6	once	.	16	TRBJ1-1	TGTGCCAGCAGTTACTCGGCAGGACAAATGAACACTGAAGCTTTCTTT	CASSYSAGQMNTEAFF
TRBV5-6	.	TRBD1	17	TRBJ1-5	TGTGCCAGCAGCTTGGGCGGTGGGACAGGCGTCAATCAGCCCCAGCATTTT	CASSLGGGTGVNQPQHF
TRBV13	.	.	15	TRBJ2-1	TGTGCCAGCAGCACTCCGGGGTCTTCCTACAATGAGCAGTTCTTC	CASSTPGSSYNEQFF
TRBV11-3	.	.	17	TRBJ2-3	TGTGCCAGCAGCTTTTACCGACTAGAAAAGAACTCAGATACGCAGTATTTT	CASSFYRLEKNSDTQYF
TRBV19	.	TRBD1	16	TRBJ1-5	TGTGCCAGTAGTGCGGACAGGGCTTATAGCAATCAGCCCCAGCATTTT	CASSADRAYSNQPQHF
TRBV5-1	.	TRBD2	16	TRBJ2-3	TGCGCCAGCAGATACGGGACTAGCGACTACACAGATACGCAGTATTTT	CASRYGTSDYTDTQYF
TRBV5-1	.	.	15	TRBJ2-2	TGCGCCAGCAGCTTGGCTGGCTTCGACACCGGGGAGCTGTTTTTT	CASSLAGFDTGELFF
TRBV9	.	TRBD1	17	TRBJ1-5	TGTGCCAGCAGCCCTGCAGGGGGCGGTATGGGCAATCAGCCCCAGCATTTT	CASSPAGGGMGNQPQHF
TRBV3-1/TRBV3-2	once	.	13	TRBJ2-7	TGTGCCAGCAGTCCGGGACGGACCTACGAGCAGTACTTC	CASSPGRTYEQYF
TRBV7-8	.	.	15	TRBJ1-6	TGTGCCAGCAGCTTACTCACAGGGAGTGGTTCACCCCTCCACTTT	CASSLLTGSGSPLHF
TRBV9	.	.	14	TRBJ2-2	TGTGCCAGCAGCGTAGGACCGAACACCGGGGAGCTGTTTTTT	CASSVGPNTGELFF
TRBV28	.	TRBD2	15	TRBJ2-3	TGTGCCAGCAGTTTATTCCGCGGGAGGGGTGATACGCAGTATTTT	CASSLFRGRGDTQYF
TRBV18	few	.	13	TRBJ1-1	TGTGCCAGCTCACCGGACCGGGACACAACTGGCTTCTTT	CASSPDRDTTGFF
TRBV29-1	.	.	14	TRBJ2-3	TGCAGCGGGAGGGGGGGCCGAGGCACAGATACGCAGTATTTT	CSGRGGRGTDTQYF
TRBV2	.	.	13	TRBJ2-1	TGTGCCAGCACCTCGAACCTAAACAATGAGCAGTTCTTC	CASTSNLNNEQFF